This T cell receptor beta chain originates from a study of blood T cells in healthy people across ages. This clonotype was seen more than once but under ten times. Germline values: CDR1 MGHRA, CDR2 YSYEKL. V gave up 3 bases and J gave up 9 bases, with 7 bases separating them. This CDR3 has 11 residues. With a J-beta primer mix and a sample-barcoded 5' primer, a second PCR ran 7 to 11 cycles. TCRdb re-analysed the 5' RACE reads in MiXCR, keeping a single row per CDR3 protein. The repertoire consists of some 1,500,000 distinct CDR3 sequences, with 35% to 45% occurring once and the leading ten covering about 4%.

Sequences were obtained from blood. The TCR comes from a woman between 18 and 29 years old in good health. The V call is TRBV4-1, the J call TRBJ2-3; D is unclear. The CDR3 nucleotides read TGCGCCAGCAGCCAGGCCGTCACGCAGTATTTT. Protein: CASSQAVTQYF.